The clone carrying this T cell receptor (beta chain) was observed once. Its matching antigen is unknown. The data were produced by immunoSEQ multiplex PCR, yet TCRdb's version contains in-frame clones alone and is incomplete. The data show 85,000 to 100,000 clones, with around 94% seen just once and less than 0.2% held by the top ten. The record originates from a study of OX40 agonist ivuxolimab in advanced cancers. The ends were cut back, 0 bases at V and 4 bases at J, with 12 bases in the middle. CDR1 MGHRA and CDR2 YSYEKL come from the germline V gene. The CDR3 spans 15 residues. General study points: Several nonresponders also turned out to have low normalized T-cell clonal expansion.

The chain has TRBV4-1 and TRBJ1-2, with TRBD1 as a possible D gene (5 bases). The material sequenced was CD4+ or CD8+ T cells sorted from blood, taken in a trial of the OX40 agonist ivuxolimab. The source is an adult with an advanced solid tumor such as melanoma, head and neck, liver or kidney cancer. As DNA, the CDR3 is TGCGCCAGCAGCCAAGAAGGGGTGGTGGGCTATGGCTACACCTTC. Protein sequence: CASSQEGVVGYGYTF.